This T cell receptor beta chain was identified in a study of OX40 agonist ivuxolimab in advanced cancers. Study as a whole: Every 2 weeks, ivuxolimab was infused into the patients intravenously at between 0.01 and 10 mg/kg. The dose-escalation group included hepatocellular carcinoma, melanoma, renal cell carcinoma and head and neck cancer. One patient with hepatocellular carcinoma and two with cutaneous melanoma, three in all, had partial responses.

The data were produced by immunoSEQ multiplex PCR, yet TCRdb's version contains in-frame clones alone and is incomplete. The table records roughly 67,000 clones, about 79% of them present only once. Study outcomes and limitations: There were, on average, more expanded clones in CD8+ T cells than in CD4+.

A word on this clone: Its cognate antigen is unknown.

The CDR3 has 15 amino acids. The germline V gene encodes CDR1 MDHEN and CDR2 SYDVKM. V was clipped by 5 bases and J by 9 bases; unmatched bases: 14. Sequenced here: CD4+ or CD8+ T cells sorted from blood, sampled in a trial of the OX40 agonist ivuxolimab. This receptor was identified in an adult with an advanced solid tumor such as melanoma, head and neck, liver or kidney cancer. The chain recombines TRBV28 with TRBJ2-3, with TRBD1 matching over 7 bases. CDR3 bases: TGTGCCAGCAGTGGATATGGGACAGCCCGAAGGACGCAGTATTTT. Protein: CASSGYGTARRTQYF.